The 23 T cell receptor beta chains given below trace back to one sample, sequenced in a study of CD8 T cells in ankylosing spondylitis. TCRdb reprocessed the 5' RACE reads via MiXCR and lists one record per CDR3 protein. Seen here are a few hundred thousand distinct CDR3 sequences, around 21% observed once, and the top ten hold 3.5%. The sequencing input was blood, either unsorted or a sorted T cell fraction (not recorded which). Receptor source: a female donor with ankylosing spondylitis or in good health (not recorded which).

The rearrangement joins TRBV25-1 to TRBJ2-5, with D unresolved. The CDR3 sequence is 15 residues long. Trimming removed 3 bases at V and 1 base at J, with 12 bases between. Germline lookup yields CDR1 MGHDK and CDR2 SYGVNS. In DNA form, the CDR3 reads TGTGCCAGCAGTGACCCCCGGGTCCTCCAAGAGACCCAGTACTTC. Translating it yields CASSDPRVLQETQYF.

This clonotype was observed at least ten times. The chain employs TRBV7-9 and TRBJ2-6; D gene ambiguous. V lost 7 bases, J lost 2 bases, and 15 bases lay in between. CDR1 is SEHNR and CDR2 is FQNEAQ in the germline V gene (reference sequence). The CDR3 runs to 16 residues. The CDR3 nucleotides are TGTGCCAGCATTCAATTAAAAATCCCTGGGGCCAACGTCCTGACTTTC. This codes for CASIQLKIPGANVLTF.

This clonotype turned up a few times. This rearrangement joins TRBV5-6 to TRBJ1-1; tentative D call: TRBD1 (6 bases). Germline V CDR1 and CDR2: SGHDT, YYEEEE. CDR3 length: 16 residues. The V gene lost 2 bases and the J gene lost 1 base, with 15 bases spanning the gap. CDR3 amino acids: CASSFQGTSGNTEAFF. The CDR3 DNA reads TGTGCCAGCAGCTTTCAGGGGACTAGCGGGAACACTGAAGCTTTCTTT.

The chain recombines TRBV20-1 with TRBJ2-3; weak D call: TRBD1 (6 bases). This CDR3 has 14 residues. The V gene's germline CDR1 is DFQATT and CDR2 SNEGSKA (reference sequence). The CDR3 region is CRATRAGETDTQYF. CDR3 sequence (DNA): TGCAGGGCCACTCGGGCAGGGGAAACAGATACGCAGTATTTT.

This chain joins TRBV12-3 or TRBV12-4 and TRBJ2-7; D unclear. Deletions cut 5 bases from V and 3 bases from J, with 20 bases between. The CDR3 runs 16 residues. This CDR3 reads CASSPDLHSPLYEQYF. The CDR3 DNA follows: TGTGCCAGCAGTCCCGATCTGCACTCGCCCCTCTACGAGCAGTACTTC.

This chain connects TRBV20-1 to TRBJ2-6, with D perhaps matching TRBD2 (6 bases). Trimming pared 4 bases from V and 2 bases from J, leaving 15 bases between. This CDR3 is built from 16 residues. CDR1 is DFQATT, CDR2 SNEGSKA, per germline (reference sequence). For the CDR3, the DNA is TGCAGTGCTAAACCCATCCGGAGGGCTGGGGCCAACGTCCTGACTTTC. It translates to CSAKPIRRAGANVLTF.

V is TRBV25-1 and J is TRBJ1-2; D ambiguous. This CDR3 is 13 amino acids long. The V end was cut by 4 bases, the J end by 2 bases, with 8 bases between. Looked up from germline, CDR1 is MGHDK and CDR2 is SYGVNS. Here the CDR3 reads CASSVLPNYGYTF. CDR3 DNA sequence: TGTGCCAGCAGTGTCCTTCCGAACTATGGCTACACCTTC.

The chain uses TRBV27 and TRBJ2-7; TRBD1 aligns across 7 bases. This CDR3 contains 15 residues. Germline V lookup: CDR1 MNHEY, CDR2 SMNVEV (reference sequence). Germline trimming cut 1 base from V and 3 bases from J; bases unmatched to any gene: 6. The CDR3 reads CASSLLGQFNYEQYF. Here the CDR3 DNA reads TGTGCCAGCAGTTTATTGGGACAGTTTAACTACGAGCAGTACTTC.

This clonotype was found many times. The rearrangement joins TRBV18 to TRBJ2-5, with D possibly TRBD1 on 6 matching bases. Germline V lookup: CDR1 KGHSH, CDR2 LQKENI. V lost 5 bases, J lost 5 bases, and 12 bases lay in between. This CDR3 region has 13 residues. The CDR3 sequence: CASSTGKVETQYF. CDR3 coding DNA: TGTGCCAGCTCAACAGGGAAAGTTGAGACCCAGTACTTC.

In its sample, this clonotype was seen a few times. The V and J genes are TRBV20-1 and TRBJ1-5, with 8 bases matching TRBD1. Trimming took 2 bases from V and 3 from J; bases not matched to a gene: 9. The CDR3 spans 16 residues. CDR1 and CDR2 (germline): DFQATT, SNEGSKA (reference sequence). CDR3 nucleotide sequence: TGCAGTGCTAGACCCGGACAGGGCCCTTACAATCAGCCCCAGCATTTT. Amino acids: CSARPGQGPYNQPQHF.

This clonotype has only a few counts. CDR3 DNA sequence: TGTGCCAGCACCCCGGGACTAGCGGGTTACAATGAGCAGTTCTTC. As protein: CASTPGLAGYNEQFF. The chain recombines TRBV12-3 or TRBV12-4 with TRBJ2-1; 12 bases are a match to TRBD2. The CDR3 is made up of 15 amino acids. The V gene end was trimmed by 7 bases and the J gene end by 4 bases; junction bases not matched to a gene: 5.

The chain is built from TRBV18 and TRBJ2-1; D unclear. Germline assignment: CDR1 KGHSH and CDR2 LQKENI. V dropped 6 bases and J dropped 7 bases, with 22 bases sitting between them. The CDR3 totals 16 residues. The DNA for the CDR3 is TGTGCCAGCTCCCAAACCCGCGGCCTTCTGACGAATGAGCAGTTCTTC. Translated: CASSQTRGLLTNEQFF. The full variable domain, with the rest looked up from reference TRBV18 and TRBJ2-1, is NAGVMQNPRHLVRRRGQEARLRCSPMKGHSHVYWYRQLPEEGLKFMVYLQKENIIDESGMPKERFSAEFPKEGPSILRIQQVVRGDSAAYFCASSQTRGLLTNEQFFGPGTRLTVL.

The V call is TRBV29-1, the J call TRBJ1-2; tentatively, D is TRBD1 (6 bases). Looked up from germline, CDR1 is SQVTM and CDR2 is ANQGSEA. The CDR3 contains 13 residues. V lost 3 bases and J 4 bases, leaving 12 bases between the germline ends. The CDR3 is CSVDRGRGYGYTF. Written as DNA, the CDR3 is TGCAGCGTTGATAGGGGGAGAGGCTATGGCTACACCTTC.

In its sample, this clonotype was seen a few times. The chain couples TRBV10-3 to TRBJ1-5, with a tentative D call TRBD1 (5 bases). This CDR3 is 14 amino acids long. Germline CDR1 and CDR2: ENHRY and SYGVKD. V was trimmed by 6 bases and J by 5 bases, leaving 14 bases between them. Here the CDR3 reads CAISRGIIDQPQHF. CDR3 sequence (DNA): TGTGCCATCAGCCGGGGGATTATCGATCAGCCCCAGCATTTT.

This clonotype was found a few times. The rearrangement links TRBV15 to TRBJ2-5, with 7 nucleotides matching TRBD1. Germline CDR1 is LNHNV and CDR2 is YYDKDF (reference sequence). The length of the CDR3 is 14 residues. The V segment lost 2 bases and the J segment 4 bases; nucleotides outside the gene matches: 4. Here the CDR3 DNA reads TGTGCCACCAGCAGACGGGACAGCGGAGAGACCCAGTACTTC. Translation: CATSRRDSGETQYF.

This clonotype was detected only a few times. The rearrangement joins TRBV12-3 or TRBV12-4 to TRBJ2-3; D perhaps matches TRBD2 (6 bases). The CDR3 consists of 14 residues. Trimming left V 7 bases short and J 2 bases short, with 13 bases between. This chain's CDR3 is CASTFSGSTDTQYF. CDR3 coding DNA: TGTGCCAGCACTTTTAGCGGTTCCACAGATACGCAGTATTTT.

A word on this clonotype: Since the CDR3 does not end with the conserved phenylalanine or tryptophan, this likely comes from a read error. V usage is TRBV20-1 and J usage is TRBJ2-7; D not resolved. Per the germline V gene, CDR1 is DFQATT and CDR2 is SNEGSKA (reference sequence). This CDR3 has 15 amino acids. V was clipped by 1 base and J by 2 bases, with 15 bases between them. The CDR3 DNA is TGCAGTGCTAGAGGGATGGAAAGAGCGACCTACGAGCAGTACTTA. Its translation: CSARGMERATYEQYL.

The V gene is TRBV7-9, the J gene TRBJ2-1; the match to TRBD1 covers 7 bases. The CDR3 contains 15 residues. V lost 4 bases to trimming and J lost 7 bases; unmatched junction nucleotides: 10. Germline CDR1 reads SEHNR; CDR2 reads FQNEAQ (reference sequence). The CDR3: CASSSLRGLRNEQFF. CDR3 DNA sequence: TGTGCCAGCAGCTCCTTAAGGGGGCTAAGGAATGAGCAGTTCTTC.

This clonotype was counted between two and nine times. The chain uses TRBV6-1 and TRBJ2-7; TRBD1 aligns across 8 bases. The V segment lost 7 bases and the J segment 1 base; nucleotides outside the gene matches: 3. This CDR3 comprises 13 residues. Germline CDR1 is MNHNS and CDR2 is SASEGT. CDR3 nucleotide sequence: TGTGCCAGCAACCGGGACAGGTCCTACGAGCAGTACTTC. Amino acid sequence: CASNRDRSYEQYF.

V and J are TRBV24-1 and TRBJ2-1, with D unresolved. The V and J ends lost 1 base and 10 bases respectively, with 10 bases between them. The germline gives CDR1 KGHDR, CDR2 SFDVKD. This CDR3 spans 13 amino acids. Here the CDR3 DNA reads TGTGCCACCAGTGATTTATGGGGTAGCGAGCAGTTCTTC. Its protein is CATSDLWGSEQFF.

The CDR3 region has the DNA TGTGCCAGCAGTACGCTGACTAGCGGGAGTTCAGATACGCAGTATTTT. This encodes CASSTLTSGSSDTQYF. The genes are TRBV25-1 and TRBJ2-3; 12 bases line up with TRBD2. V was pared by 5 bases and J by 4 bases, with 7 bases of the junction left unmatched. This CDR3 spans 16 amino acids. CDR1 MGHDK and CDR2 SYGVNS come from the germline V gene.

This clonotype appeared once. The rearrangement joins TRBV4-1 to TRBJ1-1, with TRBD1 matching 9 bases. Germline CDR1 MGHRA, CDR2 YSYEKL. V was clipped by 1 base and J by 6 bases; unmatched bases: 3. The CDR3 runs to 14 residues. In nucleotides, the CDR3 is TGCGCCAGCAGCCAAGTTTGGACAGGGGCTGAAGCTTTCTTT. Protein sequence: CASSQVWTGAEAFF.

V usage is TRBV6-1 and J usage is TRBJ2-2, with D unresolved. The germline V gene has CDR1 MNHNS and CDR2 SASEGT. With 3 bases removed from V and 7 bases from J, the gap between germline ends came to 12 bases. The CDR3 length is 14 residues. CDR3 DNA: TGTGCCAGCAGTGACCGTAGTGCTGGCGGGGAGCTGTTTTTT. The encoded protein is CASSDRSAGGELFF.